The present T cell receptor beta chain was sequenced within a study of blood T cell repertoires in COVID-19. Source study methods: Scientists estimated how many nucleated cells there were by amplifying reference gene primers. The method was immunoSEQ multiplex PCR; TCRdb's version includes in-frame clones alone and lacks a portion of them. V, J and clone size are taken as reported in that table, and D and trimming were inferred from the DNA itself. The repertoire includes over 25,000 clones, around 81% of them detected once, and about 67% sits in the top ten. V lost 1 base and J lost 0; bases outside the gene matches: 12. The CDR3 covers 20 residues. Germline loops: CDR1 SGHDN, CDR2 FVKESK.

This clonotype was sampled from a man aged 70-80 years with acute or convalescent COVID-19. The material sequenced was peripheral blood. The chain joins TRBV14 to TRBJ2-1, with 10 bases matching TRBD2. CDR3 sequence (DNA): TGTGCCAGCAGCCAAGCTCCTAGCGGGAGAGGGCTGGGCTCCTACAATGAGCAGTTCTTC. Amino acids: CASSQAPSGRGLGSYNEQFF.